The rows below give T cell receptor beta chains drawn from one sample of a study of CD8+CD57+ T cells in acquired aplastic anemia. TCRdb fed the reads into MiXCR, producing one record per CDR3 protein. The sample yields roughly 190,000 distinct CDR3 sequences, under 55% seen once. The material sequenced was sorted CD4+, CD8+, or CD8+CD57+ T cells (not recorded which) from PBMCs. All receptors come from a human donor with aplastic anemia. Each CDR3 is given with its conserved first and last residue. D genes are given only for firm matches. The listing skips clone size in some rows; elsewhere it reads once, few, many or a size class.

v_gene	j_gene	abundance	d_gene	CDR3nt	CDR3aa
TRBV19	TRBJ1-5	once	-	TGTGCCAGTAGGTCGGGACTTCAGCCCCAGCATTTT	CASRSGLQPQHF
TRBV6-2/TRBV6-3	TRBJ2-2	-	-	TGTGCCAGCAGTTACTGGGCTAGCACCGGGGAGCTGTTTTTT	CASSYWASTGELFF
TRBV10-3	TRBJ2-7	-	-	TGTGCCATCAGGTCCTTCGGGACCGATGAACCGTACTTC	CAIRSFGTDEPYF
TRBV29-1	TRBJ2-2	once	-	TGCAGCGTTGAAAGGGGAGATAACACCGGGGAGCTGTTTTTT	CSVERGDNTGELFF
TRBV2	TRBJ1-2	-	TRBD1	TGTGCCAGCACTATGGACAGGGTTGCCTATGGCTACACCTTC	CASTMDRVAYGYTF
TRBV29-1	TRBJ2-1	-	TRBD2	TGCAGCGTTGAGCCCCTCGTTACTAGCGGAACCTTTTTTGATGAGCAGTTCTTC	CSVEPLVTSGTFFDEQFF
TRBV25-1	TRBJ1-6	many	-	TGTGCCAGCAGTGGCCGGGGGGCGCCGGTTAATTCACCCCTCCACTTT	CASSGRGAPVNSPLHF
TRBV28	TRBJ1-5	many	-	TGTGCCAGCAGGAGTAGTCAGCCCCAGCATTTT	CASRSSQPQHF
TRBV2	TRBJ1-5	few	-	TGTGCCAGCAGGACAGGTAGCAATCAGCCCCAGCATTTT	CASRTGSNQPQHF
TRBV20-1	TRBJ1-5	-	-	TGCAGTGCTAGAGATCAAGGGTATAGCAATCAGCCCCAGCATTTT	CSARDQGYSNQPQHF
TRBV10-3	TRBJ2-5	-	-	TGTGCCAGCAGTTACGGGGGTTCGAGGGAGACCCAGTACTTC	CASSYGGSRETQYF
TRBV7-3	TRBJ2-3	-	-	TGTGCCGGCAGCTTTGGCGGGATCACAGGTACGCAGTATTTT	CAGSFGGITGTQYF
TRBV18	TRBJ2-7	-	TRBD1	TGTGCCAGCTCACCACCGGACAGGGTTTGGGAGCAGTACTTC	CASSPPDRVWEQYF
TRBV12-3/TRBV12-4	TRBJ1-2	few	-	TGTGCCAGCAGTATCTACAGGGAGAACTATGGCTACACCTTC	CASSIYRENYGYTF
TRBV7-3	TRBJ2-1	-	TRBD1	TGTGCCAGCAGAAAGGGGGCAGGGGTCGTTAAGCAGTTCTTC	CASRKGAGVVKQFF
TRBV15	TRBJ2-7	-	TRBD1	TGTGCCACCAGAAGTAGTGTGGGGGACAGCTCCTACGAGCAGTACTTC	CATRSSVGDSSYEQYF
TRBV12-3/TRBV12-4	TRBJ1-3	-	-	TGTGCCAGCACTGCCCTGGGTGGAAACACCATATATTTT	CASTALGGNTIYF
TRBV19	TRBJ1-6	-	-	TGTGCCAGTAGTATAGGTGGCATGGGTTCACCCCTCCACTTT	CASSIGGMGSPLHF
TRBV15	TRBJ1-4	-	TRBD1	TGTGCCACCAGCAGCCTCCCAGGGGGCTTTCGGGAAAAACTGTTTTTT	CATSSLPGGFREKLFF
TRBV29-1	TRBJ2-7	-	-	TGCAGCGTTGAAGGGACAGACTACGAGCAGTACTTC	CSVEGTDYEQYF
TRBV19	TRBJ2-7	-	-	TGTGCCAGTAGTTTCCGCAGGGCATCCTACTACGAGCAGTACTTC	CASSFRRASYYEQYF
TRBV7-9	TRBJ1-6	-	-	TGTGCCAGCAGCTTACAATCACCCCTCCACTTT	CASSLQSPLHF
TRBV5-4	TRBJ2-7	-	TRBD1	TGTGCCAGTAGAAATGGACAGGGCCCATACGAGCAGTACTTC	CASRNGQGPYEQYF
TRBV7-9	TRBJ2-7	many	TRBD1	TGTGCCAGCGCCGGGACAGGGATCTACGAGCAGTACTTC	CASAGTGIYEQYF
TRBV24-1	TRBJ2-3	-	-	TGTGCCACCAGTGACCCCCTCTCCAGCAGCACAGATACGCAGTATTTT	CATSDPLSSSTDTQYF
TRBV24-1	TRBJ1-2	-	TRBD1	TGTGCCACCAGTGATCCGGGACAGGGGGACTATGGCTACACCTTC	CATSDPGQGDYGYTF
TRBV10-1	TRBJ2-7	-	-	TGCGCCAGCAGCCGGGGGGAGCAGTACTTC	CASSRGEQYF
TRBV27	TRBJ1-2	once	-	TGTGCCAGCAGTCCTATTGGACCGCACTATGGCTACACCTTC	CASSPIGPHYGYTF
TRBV10-1	TRBJ2-7	-	-	TGCGCCAGCAGTGCTGGACCGCTCTACGAGCAGTACTTC	CASSAGPLYEQYF
TRBV28	TRBJ1-5	-	-	TGTGCCAGCAGTACCCGGACAATAACACAGCATTTT	CASSTRTITQHF
TRBV10-3	TRBJ2-7	-	TRBD1	TGTGCCATCACCCCCCAAGGGGGACAGGGGTACGAGCAGTACTTC	CAITPQGGQGYEQYF
TRBV30	TRBJ2-7	-	TRBD1	TGTGCCTGGACCCTATCCGGGGACAGGGGGAAACAGTACTTC	CAWTLSGDRGKQYF